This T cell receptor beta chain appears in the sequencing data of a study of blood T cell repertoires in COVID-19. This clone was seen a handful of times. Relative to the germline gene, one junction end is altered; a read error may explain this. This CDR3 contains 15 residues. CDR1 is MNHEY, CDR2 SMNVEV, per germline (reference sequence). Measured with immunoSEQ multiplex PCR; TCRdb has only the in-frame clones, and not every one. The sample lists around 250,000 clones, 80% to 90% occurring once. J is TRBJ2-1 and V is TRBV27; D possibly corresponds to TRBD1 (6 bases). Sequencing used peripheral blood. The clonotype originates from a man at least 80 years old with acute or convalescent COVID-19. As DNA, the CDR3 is TGTGCCAGCAGTTGGGTCAGGGGCTCCAACAATGAGCAGTTCTTC. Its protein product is CASSWVRGSNNEQFF.